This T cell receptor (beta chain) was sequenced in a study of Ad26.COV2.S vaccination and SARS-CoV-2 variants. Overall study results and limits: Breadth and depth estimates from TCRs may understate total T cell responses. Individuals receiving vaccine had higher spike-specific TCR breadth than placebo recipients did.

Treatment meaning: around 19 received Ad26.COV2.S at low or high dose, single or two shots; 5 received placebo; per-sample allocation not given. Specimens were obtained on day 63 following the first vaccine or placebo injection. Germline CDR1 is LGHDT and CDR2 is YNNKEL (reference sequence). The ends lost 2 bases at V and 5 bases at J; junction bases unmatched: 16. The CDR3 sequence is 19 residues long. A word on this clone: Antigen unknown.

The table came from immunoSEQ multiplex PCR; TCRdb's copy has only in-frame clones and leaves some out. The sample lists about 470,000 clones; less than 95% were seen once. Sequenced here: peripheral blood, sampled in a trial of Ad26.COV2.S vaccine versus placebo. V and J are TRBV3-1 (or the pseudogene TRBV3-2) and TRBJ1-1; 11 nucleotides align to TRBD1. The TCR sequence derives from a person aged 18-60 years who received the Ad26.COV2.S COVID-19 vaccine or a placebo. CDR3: CASSQKVRRNRDRGTEAFF. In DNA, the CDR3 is TGTGCCAGCAGCCAAAAAGTCCGGCGAAACCGGGACAGGGGGACTGAAGCTTTCTTT.